This T cell receptor beta chain was obtained from a study of blood T cell repertoires in COVID-19. For the study at large: PBMCs, B-cell-depleted T cells, or T cells provided the cDNA or gDNA that made up the material.

Deletions cut 8 bases from V and 2 bases from J, with 13 bases between. The germline CDR1 and CDR2 sequences are LNHDA and SQIVND (reference sequence). This CDR3 comprises 14 residues. Followed longitudinally, the Seattle patients had been enrolled during active infection. Authors' data handling: How many nucleated cells were present was estimated from reference gene primer amplification. Clones were read by immunoSEQ multiplex PCR, and TCRdb kept only the in-frame ones, dropping some. V and J calls and clone size are given by that table; D and trimming were obtained from the DNA. The table lists about 60,000 clones, 65% to 90% of them singletons.

Sequencing was carried out using peripheral blood. This sequence originates from a man over 45 with COVID-19, enrolled during active disease. The J gene is TRBJ1-3, the V gene TRBV19, with D maybe TRBD1 (6 bases). The DNA of the CDR3 is TGTGCCAGTCGATGGCAGGGGACTGGAAACACCATATATTTT. This translates into CASRWQGTGNTIYF.